This T cell receptor beta chain was profiled in a study of blood T cell repertoires in COVID-19. V lost 0 bases and J lost 6, with 11 bases in between. The CDR3 spans 14 residues. Per germline, CDR1 LGHDT and CDR2 YNNKEL (reference sequence). Original processing methods: Reference gene primer amplification in the assay estimated nucleated cell counts. Libraries were prepared by immunoSEQ multiplex PCR; TCRdb keeps only in-frame clonotypes and omits some of them. V and J calls plus clone size are reproduced from that table; the DNA served to infer D and trimming. The table shows approximately 300,000 clones, with about 89% occurring only once.

The sequencing sample was made of PBMCs or T cells enriched from blood (not recorded which). This TCR was sampled from a man in his 60s who had recovered from COVID-19. This rearrangement joins TRBV3-1 (or the pseudogene TRBV3-2) to TRBJ1-1, with D possibly being TRBD1 (5 bases). The CDR3 DNA reads TGTGCCAGCAGCCAAGAAGGGGTCTTATCTGAAGCTTTCTTT. Its protein product is CASSQEGVLSEAFF.